The 3 T cell receptor beta chains listed next were all sequenced from one sample in a study of cytomegalovirus exposure and HLA in healthy donors (dated by TCRdb to 2016 to 2017). Receptor libraries were prepared by the immunoSEQ multiplex PCR assay. Drawn from immuneACCESS, this table holds only the in-frame rearrangements with V and J called that TCRdb kept. Clones are partly lost; checked studies trace under half to an unresolved V gene and leave the rest unexplained. The sample table records about 250,000 clones; about 90% of these occur just once. 9.5% to 15% of the sample lies in the top ten. The sequenced sample was PBMCs. The origin of the receptors is a young man in good health and CMV-seropositive.

This chain links TRBV2 with TRBJ2-7; the D call may be TRBD1 or TRBD2 (6 bases each). The germline V gene encodes CDR1 SNHLY and CDR2 FYNNEI. V was pared by 5 bases and J by 0 bases, with 17 bases between. The CDR3 loop spans 16 amino acids. CDR3 DNA: TGTGCCAGCAGTCCAAAGCTAGGGGGAGGCTCCTACGAGCAGTACTTC. As protein: CASSPKLGGGSYEQYF.

J is TRBJ2-7 and V is TRBV27; D may be TRBD2 (5 bases). The germline V gene encodes CDR1 MNHEY and CDR2 SMNVEV (reference sequence). V was trimmed by 5 bases and J by 0 bases, leaving 14 bases between them. The CDR3 sequence is 15 residues long. CDR3 in amino acids: CASSPVRGSSYEQYF. The CDR3 region has the DNA TGTGCCAGCAGTCCCGTCCGGGGTAGCTCCTACGAGCAGTACTTC.

CDR3 DNA: TGTGCCAGCAGCTTGGGCTCGCCGGCCCAGTACTTC. Encoded protein: CASSLGSPAQYF. This sequence joins TRBV5-6 and TRBJ2-5; D remains ambiguous. CDR3 size: 12 residues. Germline CDR1 SGHDT, CDR2 YYEEEE. Trimming removed 0 bases from V and 9 bases from J, with 9 bases in between.